The clone carrying this T cell receptor beta chain has ten or more counts. Antigen unknown. The entry originates in a study of T cells in Graves' hyperthyroidism and ophthalmopathy. Uncontrolled infection, other autoimmune disease, pregnancy or lactation led to exclusion. Amplification targeted TCR beta CDR3 regions from RNA transcripts. With the HTBI primer set, the TCR CDR3 went through a first round of RT-PCR. A single record per CDR3 protein comes from TCRdb applying MiXCR to the multiplex PCR reads. The sample lists more than 250,000 distinct CDR3 sequences; roughly 15% were seen once. The CDR3 runs to 19 residues. V was pared by 3 bases and J by 4 bases, with 16 bases of the junction left unmatched. Germline V gene sequence: CDR1 SEHNR, CDR2 FQNEAQ (reference sequence). Notes on the study in general: Blood held most thyroid clonotypes expanded above 0.001 frequency.

This chain links TRBV7-9 with TRBJ2-7; 12 bases line up with TRBD2. This receptor was identified in a woman aged 50 to 60 with Graves' hyperthyroidism that later progressed to Graves' ophthalmopathy. Sequencing input: blood. The CDR3 DNA reads as TGTGCCAGCAGCTTCGTTAGGCTAGCGGGAGGGCCAAGCACTTACGAGCAGTACTTC. It specifies CASSFVRLAGGPSTYEQYF.